The entry below describes one TCR beta chain. This clone appeared once. Its recognized antigen is unknown. Nothing much larger sits one base from this clone, and base qualities are not available. The data originate from a study of blood T cell repertoires in COVID-19 (dated by TCRdb to the early 2020s). With regard to the full study: Collaborator samples came from the United States, Italy and Spain and covered acute and convalescent phases of COVID-19. The repertoires were made available in a free public database intended to serve as a resource for research on the immune response to SARS-CoV-2. Samples were obtained from the ongoing ImmuneRACE study (first 160 participants) and from approximately 1,200 subjects provided by 6 global collaborators. Subjects who had been exposed to COVID-19, were actively infected with it, or had recovered from it provided the deeply sampled blood TCRbeta repertoires that made up the dataset. Where available, HLA class I and class II types were obtained from metadata supplied by the sample provider rather than from assay-based typing. The sample metadata nearly always contained a de-identified subject ID, COVID-19 status, age in years and sex. The material from the prospective study consisted of cDNA or gDNA derived from T cells, B-cell-depleted T cells, or PBMCs. What the research found in general, with its limitations: The amount of clinical and demographic metadata varied by source and participant and was provided uncurated.

The collaborating institutions used their own protocols to collect whole blood in K2EDTA tubes. For TCRbeta analysis, collaborator samples were shipped as frozen whole blood, as isolated PBMCs, or as DNA extracted from either sample type. Via the germline V gene (reference sequence), CDR1 is MNHEY and CDR2 SMNVEV. The CDR3 holds 14 amino acids from the cysteine to the phenylalanine. Only the CDR3 DNA stays, 42 bases, in frame from base 1. V is shortened by 5 bases, J by 2 bases, and the region joining them spans 13 bases. TCRbeta CDR3 regions were amplified from genomic DNA by means of the immunoSEQ Assay, a bias-controlled multiplex PCR. Processing in the source paper ran as follows. Within the assay, amplification of reference gene primers was used to estimate how many nucleated cells each sample contained. To quantify the absolute abundance of each unique TCRbeta CDR3 rearrangement, sequence reads were collapsed and filtered. For each sample, productive Simpson clonality was calculated as the square root of Simpson's diversity index over productive rearrangements. In its TCRdb copy, this immuneACCESS table keeps in-frame sequences only and misses some clones. Where compared with another copy, unresolved V genes explain less than half of these, and the others have no known cause. V, J and clone size are those of that table, while D and trimming were read from the DNA. The sample table contains 300,000 to 400,000 clones; only one count was recorded for approximately 88% of them. In total, the top ten clones hold roughly 4.1% of the sample.

Sequencing input: peripheral blood. This chain joins TRBV27 to TRBJ2-7; the D gene lacks a confident call. The TCR was taken from a woman between 45 and 65 years old with active or convalescent COVID-19. This receptor carries the CDR3 CASSPLPGPYEQYF. The DNA sequence follows: TGTGCCAGCAGTCCGCTCCCTGGCCCCTACGAGCAGTACTTC.